This section outlines one TCR beta chain sequence together with its context. The data stem from a study of T cell repertoires in cytomegalovirus infection. Each CDR3 protein gets one entry after TCRdb re-called the reads with MiXCR. The sample contains approximately 250,000 distinct CDR3 sequences, 22% of which appear only once. The CDR3 contains 15 residues. CDR1 is ENHRY and CDR2 is SYGVKD in the germline V gene. Trimming removed 5 bases at V and 6 bases at J, with 14 bases between. The sample comprised CD8+ T cells from PBMCs. This chain uses TRBV10-3 with TRBJ1-6, with unresolved D. This clonotype originated in a human donor in good health (CMV status not recorded). Some clones in this sample may be carry-over from other donors' samples. CDR3 region: CAISPDGGTNSPLHF. CDR3 coding DNA: TGTGCCATCAGTCCGGATGGAGGCACTAATTCACCCCTCCACTTT.